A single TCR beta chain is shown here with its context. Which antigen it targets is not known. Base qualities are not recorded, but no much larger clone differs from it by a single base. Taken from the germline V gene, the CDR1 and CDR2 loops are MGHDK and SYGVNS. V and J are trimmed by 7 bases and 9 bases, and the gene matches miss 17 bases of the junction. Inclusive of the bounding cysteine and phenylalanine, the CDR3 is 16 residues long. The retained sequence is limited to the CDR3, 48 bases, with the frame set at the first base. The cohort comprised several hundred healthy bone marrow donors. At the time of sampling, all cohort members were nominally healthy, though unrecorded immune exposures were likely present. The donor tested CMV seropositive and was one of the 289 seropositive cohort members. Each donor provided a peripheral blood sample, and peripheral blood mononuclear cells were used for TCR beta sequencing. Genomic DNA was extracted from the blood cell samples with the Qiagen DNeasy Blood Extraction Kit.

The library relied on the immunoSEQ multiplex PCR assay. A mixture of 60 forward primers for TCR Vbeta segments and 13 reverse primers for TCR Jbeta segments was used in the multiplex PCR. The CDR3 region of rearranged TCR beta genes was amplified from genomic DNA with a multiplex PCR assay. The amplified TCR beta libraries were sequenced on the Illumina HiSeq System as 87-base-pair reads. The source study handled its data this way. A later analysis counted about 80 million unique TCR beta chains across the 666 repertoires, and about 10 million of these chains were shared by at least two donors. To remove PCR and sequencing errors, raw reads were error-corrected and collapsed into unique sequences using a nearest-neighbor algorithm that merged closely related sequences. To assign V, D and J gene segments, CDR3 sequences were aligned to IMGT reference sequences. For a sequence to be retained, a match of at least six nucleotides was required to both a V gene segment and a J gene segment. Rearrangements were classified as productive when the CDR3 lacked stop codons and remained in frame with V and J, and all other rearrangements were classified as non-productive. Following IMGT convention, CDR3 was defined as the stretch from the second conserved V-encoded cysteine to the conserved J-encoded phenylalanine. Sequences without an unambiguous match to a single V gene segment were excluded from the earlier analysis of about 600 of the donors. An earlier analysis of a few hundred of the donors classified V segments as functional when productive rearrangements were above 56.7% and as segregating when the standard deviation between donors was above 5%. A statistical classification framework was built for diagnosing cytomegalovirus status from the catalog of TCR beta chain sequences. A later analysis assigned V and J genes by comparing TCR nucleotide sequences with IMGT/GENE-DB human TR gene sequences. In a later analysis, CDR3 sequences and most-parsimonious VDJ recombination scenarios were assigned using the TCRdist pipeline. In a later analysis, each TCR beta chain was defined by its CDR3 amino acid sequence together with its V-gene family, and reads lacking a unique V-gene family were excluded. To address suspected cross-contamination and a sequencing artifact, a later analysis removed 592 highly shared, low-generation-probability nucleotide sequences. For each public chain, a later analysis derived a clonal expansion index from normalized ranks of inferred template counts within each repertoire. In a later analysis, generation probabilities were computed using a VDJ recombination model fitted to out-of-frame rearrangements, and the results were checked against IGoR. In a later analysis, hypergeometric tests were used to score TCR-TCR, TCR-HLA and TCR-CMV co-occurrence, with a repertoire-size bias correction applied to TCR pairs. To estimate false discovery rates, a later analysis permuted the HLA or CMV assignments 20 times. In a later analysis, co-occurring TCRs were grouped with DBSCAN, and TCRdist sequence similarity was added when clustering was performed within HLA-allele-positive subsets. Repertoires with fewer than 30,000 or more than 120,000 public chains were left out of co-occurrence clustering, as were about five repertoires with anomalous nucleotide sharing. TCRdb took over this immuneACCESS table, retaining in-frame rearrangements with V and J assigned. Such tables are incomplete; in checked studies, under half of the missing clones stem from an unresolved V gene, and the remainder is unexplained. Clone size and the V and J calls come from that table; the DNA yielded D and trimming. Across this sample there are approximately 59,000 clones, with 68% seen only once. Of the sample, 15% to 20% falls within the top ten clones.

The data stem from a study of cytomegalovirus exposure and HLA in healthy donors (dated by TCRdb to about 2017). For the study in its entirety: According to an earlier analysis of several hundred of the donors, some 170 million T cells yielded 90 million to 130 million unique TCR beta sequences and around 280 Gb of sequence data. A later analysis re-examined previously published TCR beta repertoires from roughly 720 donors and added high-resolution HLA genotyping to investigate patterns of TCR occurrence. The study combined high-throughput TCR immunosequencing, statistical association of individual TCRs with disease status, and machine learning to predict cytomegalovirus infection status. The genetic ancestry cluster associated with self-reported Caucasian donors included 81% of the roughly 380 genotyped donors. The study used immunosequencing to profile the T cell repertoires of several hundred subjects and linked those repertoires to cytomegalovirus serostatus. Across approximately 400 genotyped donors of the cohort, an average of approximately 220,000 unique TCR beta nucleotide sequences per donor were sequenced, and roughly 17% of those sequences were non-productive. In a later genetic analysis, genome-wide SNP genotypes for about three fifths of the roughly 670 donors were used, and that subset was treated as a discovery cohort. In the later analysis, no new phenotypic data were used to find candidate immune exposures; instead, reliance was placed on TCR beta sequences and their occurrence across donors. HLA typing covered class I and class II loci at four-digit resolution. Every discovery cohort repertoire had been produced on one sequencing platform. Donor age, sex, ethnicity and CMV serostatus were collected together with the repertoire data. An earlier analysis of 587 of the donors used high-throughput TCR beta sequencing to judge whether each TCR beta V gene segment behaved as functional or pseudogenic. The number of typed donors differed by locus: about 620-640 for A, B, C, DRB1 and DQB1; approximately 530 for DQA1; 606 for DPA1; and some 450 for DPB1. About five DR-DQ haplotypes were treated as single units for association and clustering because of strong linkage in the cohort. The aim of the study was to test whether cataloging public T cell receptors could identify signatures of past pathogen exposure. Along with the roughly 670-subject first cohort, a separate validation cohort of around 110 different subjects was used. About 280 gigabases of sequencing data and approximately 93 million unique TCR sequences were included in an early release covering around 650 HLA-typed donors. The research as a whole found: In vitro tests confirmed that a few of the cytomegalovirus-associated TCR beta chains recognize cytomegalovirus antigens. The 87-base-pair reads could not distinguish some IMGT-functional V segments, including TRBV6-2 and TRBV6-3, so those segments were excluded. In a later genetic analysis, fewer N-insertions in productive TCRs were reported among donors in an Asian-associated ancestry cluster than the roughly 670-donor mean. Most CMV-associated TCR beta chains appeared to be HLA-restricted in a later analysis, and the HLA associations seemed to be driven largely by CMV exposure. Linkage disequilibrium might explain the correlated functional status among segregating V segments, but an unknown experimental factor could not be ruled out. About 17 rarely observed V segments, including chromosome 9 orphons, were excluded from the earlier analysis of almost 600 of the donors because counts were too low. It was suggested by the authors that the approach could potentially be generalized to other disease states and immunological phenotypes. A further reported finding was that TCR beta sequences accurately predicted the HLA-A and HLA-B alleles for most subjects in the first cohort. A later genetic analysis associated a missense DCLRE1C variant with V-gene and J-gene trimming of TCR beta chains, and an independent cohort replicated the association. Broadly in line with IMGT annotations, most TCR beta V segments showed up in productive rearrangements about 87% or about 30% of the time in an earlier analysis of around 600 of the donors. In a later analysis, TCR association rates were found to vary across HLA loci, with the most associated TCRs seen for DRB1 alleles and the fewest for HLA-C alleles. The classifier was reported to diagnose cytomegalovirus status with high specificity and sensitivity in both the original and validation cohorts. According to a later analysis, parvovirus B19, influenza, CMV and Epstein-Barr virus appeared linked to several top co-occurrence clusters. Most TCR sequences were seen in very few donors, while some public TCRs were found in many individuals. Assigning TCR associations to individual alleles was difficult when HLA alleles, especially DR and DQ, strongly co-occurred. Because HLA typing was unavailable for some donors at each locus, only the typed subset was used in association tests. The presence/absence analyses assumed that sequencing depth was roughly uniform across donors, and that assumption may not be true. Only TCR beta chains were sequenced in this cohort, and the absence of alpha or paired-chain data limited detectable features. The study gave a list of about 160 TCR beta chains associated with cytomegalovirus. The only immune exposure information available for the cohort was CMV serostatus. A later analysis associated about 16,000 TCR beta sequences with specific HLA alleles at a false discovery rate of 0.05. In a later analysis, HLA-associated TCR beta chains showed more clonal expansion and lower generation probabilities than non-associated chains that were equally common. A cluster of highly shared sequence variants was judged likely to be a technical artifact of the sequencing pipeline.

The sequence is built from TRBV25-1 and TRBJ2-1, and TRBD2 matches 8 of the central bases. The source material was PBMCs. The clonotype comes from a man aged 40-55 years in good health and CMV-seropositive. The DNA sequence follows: TGTGCCAGCACGGAGGGCGACGGGGGGGCCGCGCGTGAGCAGTTCTTC. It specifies CASTEGDGGAAREQFF.